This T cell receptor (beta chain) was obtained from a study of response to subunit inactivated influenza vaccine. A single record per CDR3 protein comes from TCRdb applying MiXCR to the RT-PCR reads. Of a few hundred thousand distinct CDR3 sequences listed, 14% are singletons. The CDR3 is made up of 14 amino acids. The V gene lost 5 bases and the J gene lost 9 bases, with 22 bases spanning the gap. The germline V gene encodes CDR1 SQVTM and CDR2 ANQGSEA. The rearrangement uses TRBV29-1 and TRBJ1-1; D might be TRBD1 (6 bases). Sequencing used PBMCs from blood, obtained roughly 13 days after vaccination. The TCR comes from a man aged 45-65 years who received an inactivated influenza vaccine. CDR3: CSVLRAGDISQAFF. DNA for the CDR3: TGCAGCGTTCTTCGGGCAGGGGATATTTCCCAAGCTTTCTTT. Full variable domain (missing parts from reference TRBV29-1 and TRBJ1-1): SAVISQKPSRDICQRGTSLTIQCQVDSQVTMMFWYRQQPGQSLTLIATANQGSEATYESGFVIDKFPISRPNLTFSTLTVSNMSPEDSSIYLCSVLRAGDISQAFFGQGTRLTVV.